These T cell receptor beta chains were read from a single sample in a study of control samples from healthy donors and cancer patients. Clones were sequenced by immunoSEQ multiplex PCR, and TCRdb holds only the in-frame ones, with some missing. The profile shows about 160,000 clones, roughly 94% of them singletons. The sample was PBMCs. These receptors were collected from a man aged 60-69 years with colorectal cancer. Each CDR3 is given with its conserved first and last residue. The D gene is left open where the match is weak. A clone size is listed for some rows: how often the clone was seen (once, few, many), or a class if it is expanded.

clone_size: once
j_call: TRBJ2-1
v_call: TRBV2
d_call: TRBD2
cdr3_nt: TGTGCCAGCAGCCTAGCGGGGGTCTACAATGAGCAGTTCTTC
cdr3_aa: CASSLAGVYNEQFF

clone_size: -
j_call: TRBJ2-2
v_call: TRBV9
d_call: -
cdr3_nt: TGTGCCAGCAGCGTAGTCGCGGCTGCCCGGTTTGGGGAGCTGTTTTTT
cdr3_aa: CASSVVAAARFGELFF

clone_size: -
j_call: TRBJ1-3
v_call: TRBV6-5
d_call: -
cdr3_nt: TGTGCCAGCAGTTACTCAACAGGTGGAAACACCATATATTTT
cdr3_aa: CASSYSTGGNTIYF

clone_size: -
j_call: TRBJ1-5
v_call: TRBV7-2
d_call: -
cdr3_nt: TGTGCCAGCAGCTTTCAGGGGCGGCCCCAGCATTTT
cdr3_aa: CASSFQGRPQHF

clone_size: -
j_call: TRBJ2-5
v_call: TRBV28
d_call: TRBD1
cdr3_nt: TGTGCCAGCAGTTTAGGGGACAGGGTCCAAGAGACCCAGTACTTC
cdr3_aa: CASSLGDRVQETQYF

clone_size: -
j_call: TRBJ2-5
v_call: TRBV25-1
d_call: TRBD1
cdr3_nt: TGTGCCAGCAGTGGGGGACAGGGCCAAGAGACCCAGTACTTC
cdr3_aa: CASSGGQGQETQYF

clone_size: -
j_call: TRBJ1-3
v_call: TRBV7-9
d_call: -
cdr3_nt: TGTGCCAGCAGCGGGTCGACAGCCATCTCTGGAAACACCATATATTTT
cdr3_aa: CASSGSTAISGNTIYF

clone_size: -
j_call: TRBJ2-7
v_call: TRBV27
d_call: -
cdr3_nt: TGTGCCAGCAGCTTTACCGGGGAAGGGGGGATCTACGAGCAGTACTTC
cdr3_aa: CASSFTGEGGIYEQYF

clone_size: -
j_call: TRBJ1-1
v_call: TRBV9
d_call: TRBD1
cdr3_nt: TGTGCCAGCAGCGTTCAAGACAGGGCCGGTGAAGCTTTCTTT
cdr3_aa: CASSVQDRAGEAFF

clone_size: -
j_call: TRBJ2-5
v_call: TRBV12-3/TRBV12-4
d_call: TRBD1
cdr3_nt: TGTGCCAGCAGCCCCCGGACAGGGTGGACCCAGTACTTC
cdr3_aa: CASSPRTGWTQYF

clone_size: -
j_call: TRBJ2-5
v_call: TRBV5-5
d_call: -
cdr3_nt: TGTGCCAGCAGCTTGGCAGCGGGCGAGACCCAGTACTTC
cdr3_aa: CASSLAAGETQYF

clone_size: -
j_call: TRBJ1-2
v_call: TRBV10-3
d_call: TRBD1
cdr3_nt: TGTGCCATCACCGGGACAGGGGGAGGCTACACCTTC
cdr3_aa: CAITGTGGGYTF

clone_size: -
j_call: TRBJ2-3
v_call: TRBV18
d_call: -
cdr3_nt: TGTGCCAGCTCACCGGGCCAGGGGGGCGATACGCAGTATTTT
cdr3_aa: CASSPGQGGDTQYF

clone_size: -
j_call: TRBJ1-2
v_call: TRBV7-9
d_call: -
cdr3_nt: TGTGCCAGCACCTTACAGGGATTAGAGGGCTACACCTTC
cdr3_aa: CASTLQGLEGYTF

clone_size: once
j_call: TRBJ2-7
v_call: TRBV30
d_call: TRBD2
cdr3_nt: TGTGCCTGGAATAGCGGGGGCCAGACCTACGAGCAGTACTTC
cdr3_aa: CAWNSGGQTYEQYF

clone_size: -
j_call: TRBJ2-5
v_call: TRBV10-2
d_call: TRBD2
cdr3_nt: TGCGCCAGCACCATGGGCGGGGGGGCCGTAGAGACCCAGTACTTC
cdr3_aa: CASTMGGGAVETQYF

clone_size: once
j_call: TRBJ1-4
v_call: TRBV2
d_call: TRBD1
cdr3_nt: TGTGCCAGCAGCCCAAGACAGGGCCTTAATGAAAAACTGTTTTTT
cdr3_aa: CASSPRQGLNEKLFF

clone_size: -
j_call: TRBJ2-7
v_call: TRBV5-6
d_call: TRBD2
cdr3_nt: TGTGCCAGCAGCTTGGCCGTCGGGGGGAGTCTCTACGAGCAGTACTTC
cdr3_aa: CASSLAVGGSLYEQYF

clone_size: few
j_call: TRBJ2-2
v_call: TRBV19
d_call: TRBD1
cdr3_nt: TGTGCCAGTAGTCCACGGACAGGTAACGGGGAGCTGTTTTTT
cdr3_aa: CASSPRTGNGELFF

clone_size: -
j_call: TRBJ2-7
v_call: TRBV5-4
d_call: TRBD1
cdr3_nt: TGTGCCAGCAGCTTTGGACAGGGATCCTACGAGCAGTACTTC
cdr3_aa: CASSFGQGSYEQYF

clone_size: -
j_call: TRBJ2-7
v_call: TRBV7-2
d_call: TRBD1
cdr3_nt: TGTGCCAGCAGCTTAGAGGACAGGGGGGTCAACGAGCAGTACTTC
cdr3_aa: CASSLEDRGVNEQYF

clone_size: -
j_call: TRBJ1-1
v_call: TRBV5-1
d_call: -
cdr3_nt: TGCGCCAGCAGCTTGTCCCCTGACAGGAACACTGAAGCTTTCTTT
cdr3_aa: CASSLSPDRNTEAFF

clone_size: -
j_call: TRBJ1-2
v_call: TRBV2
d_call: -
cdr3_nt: TGTGCCAGCAGGGGGACGGTAAACTATGGCTACACCTTC
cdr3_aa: CASRGTVNYGYTF

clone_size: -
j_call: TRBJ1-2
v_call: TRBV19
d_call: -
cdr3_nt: TGTGCCAGTAGTATATCATCGGGTAATGGCTACACCTTC
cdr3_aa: CASSISSGNGYTF

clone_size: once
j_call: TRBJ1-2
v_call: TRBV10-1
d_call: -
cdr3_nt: TGCGCCAGCCCCGACTGGCATGGCTACACCTTC
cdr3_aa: CASPDWHGYTF

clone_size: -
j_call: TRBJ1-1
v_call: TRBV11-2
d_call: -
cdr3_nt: TGTGCCAGCAGGGTCCAGGGGAACACTGAAGCTTTCTTT
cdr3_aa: CASRVQGNTEAFF

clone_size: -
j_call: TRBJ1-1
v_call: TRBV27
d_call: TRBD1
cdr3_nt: TGTGCCAGCAGTTTACTCCGCGGACAGGGGGGAACTGAAGCTTTCTTT
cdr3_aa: CASSLLRGQGGTEAFF

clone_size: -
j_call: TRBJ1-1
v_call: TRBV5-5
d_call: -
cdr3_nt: TGTGCCAGCAGCGTACAGGTGACGAACACTGAAGCTTTCTTT
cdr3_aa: CASSVQVTNTEAFF

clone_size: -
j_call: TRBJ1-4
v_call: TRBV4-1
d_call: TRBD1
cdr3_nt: TGCGCCAGCAGCCAAGAGGCGTCAGGGGGAGAAAAACTGTTTTTT
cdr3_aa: CASSQEASGGEKLFF

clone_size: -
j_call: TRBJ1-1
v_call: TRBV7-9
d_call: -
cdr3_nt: TGTGCCAGCAGTCCCTCCGGGGACACTGAAGCTTTCTTT
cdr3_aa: CASSPSGDTEAFF

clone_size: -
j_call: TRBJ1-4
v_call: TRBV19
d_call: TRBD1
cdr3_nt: TGTGCCAGTAGGTCGCCAGGGGGTATAACTAATGAAAAACTGTTTTTT
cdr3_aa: CASRSPGGITNEKLFF

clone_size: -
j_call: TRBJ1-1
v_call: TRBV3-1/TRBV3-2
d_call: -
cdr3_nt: TGTGCCAGCAGCCCTCCAGGAGGGGAGCACACTGAAGCTTTCTTT
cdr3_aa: CASSPPGGEHTEAFF

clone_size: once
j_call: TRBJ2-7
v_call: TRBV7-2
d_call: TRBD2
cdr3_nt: TGTGCCAGCAGCTTGGCCGGGACTAGCGGGGGTTCCTACGAGCAGTACTTC
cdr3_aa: CASSLAGTSGGSYEQYF

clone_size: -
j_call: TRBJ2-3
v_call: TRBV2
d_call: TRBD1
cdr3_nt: TGTGCCAGCAGTCGGGACAGGGGTAGCACAGATACGCAGTATTTT
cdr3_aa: CASSRDRGSTDTQYF

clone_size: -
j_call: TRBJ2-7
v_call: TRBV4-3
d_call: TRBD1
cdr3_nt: TGCGCCAGCAGCCAAGACTGGACAGGGGGCACCTACGAGCAGTACTTC
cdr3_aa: CASSQDWTGGTYEQYF

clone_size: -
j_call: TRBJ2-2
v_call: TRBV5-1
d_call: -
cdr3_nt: TGCGCCAGCAGCTTTGGCAACACCGGGGAGCTGTTTTTT
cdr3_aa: CASSFGNTGELFF

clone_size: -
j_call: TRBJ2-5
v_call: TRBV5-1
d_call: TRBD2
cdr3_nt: TGCGCCAGCAGCTGGACTAGCGGGGGGCTGGAGACCCAGTACTTC
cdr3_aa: CASSWTSGGLETQYF

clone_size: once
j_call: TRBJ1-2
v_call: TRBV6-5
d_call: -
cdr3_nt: TGTGCCAGCAGCTATGACGGAAACTATGGCTACACCTTC
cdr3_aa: CASSYDGNYGYTF

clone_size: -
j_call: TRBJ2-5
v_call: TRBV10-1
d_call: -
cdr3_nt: TGCGCCAGCAGTCCGGCAAACGAAGAGACCCAGTACTTC
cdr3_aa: CASSPANEETQYF

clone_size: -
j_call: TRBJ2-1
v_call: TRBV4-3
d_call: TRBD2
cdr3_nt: TGCGCCAGCAGCCAAGATCGGCGGGGGGTGTACAATGAGCAGTTCTTC
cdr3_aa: CASSQDRRGVYNEQFF

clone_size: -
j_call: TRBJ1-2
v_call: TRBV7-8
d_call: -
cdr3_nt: TGTGCCAGCAGCTTAGGAGGGGACTATGGCTACACCTTC
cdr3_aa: CASSLGGDYGYTF

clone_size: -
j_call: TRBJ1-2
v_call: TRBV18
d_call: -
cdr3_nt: TGTGCCAGCTCACCACCCGGACAGCAACGCGGCTACACCTTC
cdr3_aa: CASSPPGQQRGYTF

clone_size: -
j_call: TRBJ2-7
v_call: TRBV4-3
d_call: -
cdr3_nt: TGCGCCAGCAGCCAAGATCTTATTCAAGGGAACGAGCAGTACTTC
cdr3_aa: CASSQDLIQGNEQYF

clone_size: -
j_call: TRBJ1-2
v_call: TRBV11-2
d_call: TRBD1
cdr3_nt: TGTGCCAGCAGCTATCTCGGGACAGGGCCTAACTATGGCTACACCTTC
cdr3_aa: CASSYLGTGPNYGYTF

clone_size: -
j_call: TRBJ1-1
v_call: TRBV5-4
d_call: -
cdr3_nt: TGTGCCAGCAGCTTGCCGGACCGATTGAACACTGAAGCTTTCTTT
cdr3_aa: CASSLPDRLNTEAFF

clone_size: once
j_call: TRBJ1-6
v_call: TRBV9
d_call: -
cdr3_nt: TGTGCCAGCAGCGTAGGGGGCCGGGGTAATTCACCCCTCCACTTT
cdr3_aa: CASSVGGRGNSPLHF

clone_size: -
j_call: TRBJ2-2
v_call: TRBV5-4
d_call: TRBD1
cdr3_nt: TGTGCCAGCAGCTTGGGTACGAGGGGGCCGGACACCGGGGAGCTGTTTTTT
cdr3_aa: CASSLGTRGPDTGELFF

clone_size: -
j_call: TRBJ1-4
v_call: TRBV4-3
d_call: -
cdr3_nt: TGCGCCAGCAGCCAAGATCGGGGGCCTGCAACTAATGAAAAACTGTTTTTT
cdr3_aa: CASSQDRGPATNEKLFF

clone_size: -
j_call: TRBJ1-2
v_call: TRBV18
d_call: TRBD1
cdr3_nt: TGTGCCAGCTCACCAGCCGGACAGGGGATGGGTGGCTACACCTTC
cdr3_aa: CASSPAGQGMGGYTF

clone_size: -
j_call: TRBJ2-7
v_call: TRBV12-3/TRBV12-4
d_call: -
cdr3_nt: TGTGCCTCCTCCGGGACGTACCCAAACGAGCAGTACTTC
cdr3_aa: CASSGTYPNEQYF

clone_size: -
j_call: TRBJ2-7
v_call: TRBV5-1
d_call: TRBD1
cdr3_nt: TGCGCCAGCAGCTTGGGACAGGGGGCAGACGAGCAGTACTTC
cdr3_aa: CASSLGQGADEQYF

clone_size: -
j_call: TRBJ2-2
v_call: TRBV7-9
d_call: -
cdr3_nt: TGTGCCAGCAGCTTGGTGGGCTCCGGGGAGCTGTTTTTT
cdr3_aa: CASSLVGSGELFF

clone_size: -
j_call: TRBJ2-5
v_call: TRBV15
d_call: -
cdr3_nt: TGTGCCACCAGCAGAGATCAAGGAGGGGAGACCCAGTACTTC
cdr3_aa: CATSRDQGGETQYF

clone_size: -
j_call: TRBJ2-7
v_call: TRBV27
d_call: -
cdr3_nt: TGTGCCAGCAACCCGGACAATTCAGGGTTC
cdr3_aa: CASNPDNSGF

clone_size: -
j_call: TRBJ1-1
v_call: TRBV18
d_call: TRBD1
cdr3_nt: TGTGCCAGCTCACGCGAGCCGGGACAGGGAATTGAAGCTTTCTTT
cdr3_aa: CASSREPGQGIEAFF

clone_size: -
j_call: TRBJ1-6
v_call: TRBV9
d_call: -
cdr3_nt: TGTGCCAGCAGCGTAGCCGGGGGCGGCTACTCACCCCTCCACTTT
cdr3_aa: CASSVAGGGYSPLHF

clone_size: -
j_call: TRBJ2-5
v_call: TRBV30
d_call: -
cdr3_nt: TGTGCCTGGAGCGAACTGGGGGGCCCCCAGTACTTC
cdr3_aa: CAWSELGGPQYF

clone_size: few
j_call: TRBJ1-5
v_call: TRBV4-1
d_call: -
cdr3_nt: TGCGCCAGCAGCCTCGAATCGGGCTTCAATCAGCCCCAGCATTTT
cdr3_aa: CASSLESGFNQPQHF

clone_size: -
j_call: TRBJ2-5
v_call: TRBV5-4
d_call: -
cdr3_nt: TGTGCCAGCAGCTTAGGAGGGACTCAAGAGACCCAGTACTTC
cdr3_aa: CASSLGGTQETQYF

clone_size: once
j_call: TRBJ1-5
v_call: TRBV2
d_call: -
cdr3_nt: TGTGCCAGCAGTGAACTCGGCAGGGGCCAGCCCCAGCATTTT
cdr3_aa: CASSELGRGQPQHF